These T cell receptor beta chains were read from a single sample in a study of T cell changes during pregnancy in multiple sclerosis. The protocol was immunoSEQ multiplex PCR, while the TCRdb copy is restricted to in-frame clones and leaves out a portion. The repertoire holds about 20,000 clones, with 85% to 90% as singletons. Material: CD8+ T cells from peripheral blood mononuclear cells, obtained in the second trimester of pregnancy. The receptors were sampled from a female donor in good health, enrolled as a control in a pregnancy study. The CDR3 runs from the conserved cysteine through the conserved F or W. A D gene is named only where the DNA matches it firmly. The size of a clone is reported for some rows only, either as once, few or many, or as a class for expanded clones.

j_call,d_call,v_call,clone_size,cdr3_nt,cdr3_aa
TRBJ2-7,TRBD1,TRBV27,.,TGTGCCAGCAGTTTGGGGACAGGGGGCGACGAGCAGTACTTC,CASSLGTGGDEQYF
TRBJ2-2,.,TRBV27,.,TGTGCCAGCAGTTTACAGGAACACGGGGAGCTGTTTTTT,CASSLQEHGELFF
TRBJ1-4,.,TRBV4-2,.,TGTGCCAGCAGCCAAGGCGGGGAAAGGGAGGAAAAACTGTTTTTT,CASSQGGEREEKLFF
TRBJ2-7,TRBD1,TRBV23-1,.,TGCGCCGACCCCGGGACAGGGAACTACGAGCAGTACTTC,CADPGTGNYEQYF
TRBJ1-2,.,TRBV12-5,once,TGTGCTAGTGCCCCCGGCGGTTCCGGGACAATTAACTATGGCTACACCTTC,CASAPGGSGTINYGYTF
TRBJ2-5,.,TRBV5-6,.,TGTGCCAGCAGCTTTCTAGGGGAAGGCGAGACCCAGTACTTC,CASSFLGEGETQYF
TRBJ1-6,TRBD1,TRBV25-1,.,TGTGCCAGCAGTTCCAACAGGGGGATTTCACCCCTCCACTTT,CASSSNRGISPLHF
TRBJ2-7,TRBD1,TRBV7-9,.,TGTGCCAGCAGCTTCAGGACAGGGTTCTCCTACGAGCAGTACTTC,CASSFRTGFSYEQYF
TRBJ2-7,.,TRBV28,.,TGTGCCAGCAGTTTTGAGCCACTGTCTGCCTACGAGCAGTACTTC,CASSFEPLSAYEQYF
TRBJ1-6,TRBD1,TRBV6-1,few,TGTGCCAGCAGTGAAGGGACAGGGGGAAATTCACCCCTCCACTTT,CASSEGTGGNSPLHF
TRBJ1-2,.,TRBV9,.,TGTGCCAGCAGCTCCCCCGGAGCAAGCCCTTATGGCTACACCTTC,CASSSPGASPYGYTF
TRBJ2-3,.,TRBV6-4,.,TGTGCCAGCAGTGAAGCGGGCCGAGATACGCAGTATTTT,CASSEAGRDTQYF
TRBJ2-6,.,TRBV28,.,TGTGCCAGCTGTATTAGATTCTCGGACATAGTATCTGGGGCCAACGTCCTGACTTTC,CASCIRFSDIVSGANVLTF
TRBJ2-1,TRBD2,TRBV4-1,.,TGCGCCAGCAGCTCCGGGACTAGCTCCTACAATGAGCAGTTCTTC,CASSSGTSSYNEQFF
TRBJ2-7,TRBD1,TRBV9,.,TGTGCCAGCAGCTCGCCGGGACAGGGGGGATACGAGCAGTACTTC,CASSSPGQGGYEQYF
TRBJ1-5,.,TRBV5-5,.,TGTGCCAGCAGCTTGACAGGGAATGGCAATCAGCCCCAGCATTTT,CASSLTGNGNQPQHF
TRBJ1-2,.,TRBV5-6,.,TGTGCCAGCAGCTTGGCCGTAGGGTGGGGGCCATATGGCTACACCTTC,CASSLAVGWGPYGYTF
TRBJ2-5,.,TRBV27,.,TGTGCCAGCAGTTTGGGACTCCCAAGGGAGACCCAGTACTTC,CASSLGLPRETQYF
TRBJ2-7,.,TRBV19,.,TGTGCCAGTTCCGGGACTGCGACCTACGAGCAGTACTTC,CASSGTATYEQYF
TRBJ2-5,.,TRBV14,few,TGTGCCAGCAGTCCCCCAGGGAGCGGGGAGACCCAGTACTTC,CASSPPGSGETQYF
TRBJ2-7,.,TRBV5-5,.,TGTGCCAGCAGCTTGTTGGCAGGGGCCCCCTACGAGCAGTACTTC,CASSLLAGAPYEQYF
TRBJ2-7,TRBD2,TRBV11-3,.,TGTGCCAGCAGCCCGGGACTAGCGGGAGGGCCGATAAGCGAGCAGTACTTC,CASSPGLAGGPISEQYF
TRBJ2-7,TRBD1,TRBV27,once,TGTGCCAGCAGTTTCGGTCAGGGGGCTCGTCAGCAGTACTTC,CASSFGQGARQQYF